The 24 T cell receptor beta chains listed next were all sequenced from one sample in a study of CD4 T cells in relation to SARS-CoV-2 and coronaviruses. No antigen has been identified for these receptors. The repertoire was sequenced with immunoSEQ multiplex PCR; TCRdb's copy has only in-frame clones and lacks some. The data contain about 16,000 clones, 70% to 85% of them singletons. CD4+ T cells from unexposed donors were obtained before the COVID-19 pandemic (2011-2018). CD4+ T cells were isolated from the cells after 10 days of culture. Sample: CD4+ T cells from PBMCs, cultured in vitro. The source is a human donor in good health.

The chain recombines TRBV19 with TRBJ1-1; D perhaps matches TRBD1 (5 bases). V was cut by 5 bases and J by 11 bases, with 15 bases left in between. CDR1 is LNHDA and CDR2 is SQIVND in the germline V gene (reference sequence). This CDR3 has 12 residues. This chain's CDR3 is CASSSSLRGAFF. The CDR3 DNA is TGTGCCAGTAGTTCCTCGTTACGGGGGGCTTTCTTT.

Only one count was recorded for this clone. The chain has TRBV27 and TRBJ2-7, with D perhaps TRBD1 (5 bases). Germline lookup yields CDR1 MNHEY and CDR2 SMNVEV (reference sequence). This CDR3 has 12 amino acids. Between the trimmed V and J ends, which lost 5 bases and 4 bases, there was a span of 9 bases. Written as DNA, the CDR3 is TGTGCCAGCAGTATGGACACGTACGAGCAGTACTTC. It is translated as CASSMDTYEQYF.

The chain carries TRBV10-3 and TRBJ2-6, with D unclear. This CDR3 is 17 amino acids long. Trimming stripped 5 bases from V and 0 bases from J, with 14 bases between. Looked up from germline, CDR1 is ENHRY and CDR2 is SYGVKD. CDR3 nucleotide sequence: TGTGCCATCAGTCAAGTCCTTCCTGCCTCTGGGGCCAACGTCCTGACTTTC. Protein: CAISQVLPASGANVLTF.

CDR3 DNA: TGTGCCAGCAGCGAAGCCTACGAGCAGTACTTC. Protein product: CASSEAYEQYF. The chain carries TRBV7-6 and TRBJ2-7, with D unclear. The ends were cut back, 5 bases at V and 2 bases at J, with 4 bases in the middle. CDR1 is SGHVS, CDR2 FNYEAQ, per germline. This CDR3 spans 11 amino acids.

The gene calls are TRBV11-2 and TRBJ2-7; D perhaps matches TRBD2 (5 bases). The germline V gene encodes CDR1 SGHAT and CDR2 FQNNGV. The CDR3 is made up of 13 amino acids. The germline V and J ends were trimmed by 0 bases and 10 bases, with 13 bases remaining between them. The CDR3 loop reads CASSLDGVAGQYF. In DNA form, the CDR3 reads TGTGCCAGCAGCTTAGATGGGGTTGCGGGCCAGTACTTC.

This rearrangement joins TRBV5-6 to TRBJ1-5; D is uncertain. CDR1 and CDR2 (germline): SGHDT, YYEEEE. The germline V and J ends were trimmed by 0 bases and 5 bases, with 12 bases remaining between them. The CDR3 runs to 15 residues. CDR3 amino acids: CASSLGSVLDQPQHF. In DNA form, the CDR3 reads TGTGCCAGCAGCTTGGGCAGCGTATTAGATCAGCCCCAGCATTTT. The variable domain in full, completed from reference TRBV5-6 and TRBJ1-5, reads DAGVTQSPTHLIKTRGQQVTLRCSPKSGHDTVSWYQQALGQGPQFIFQYYEEEERQRGNFPDRFSGHQFPNYSSELNVNALLLGDSALYLCASSLGSVLDQPQHFGDGTRLSIL.

This clone was seen a handful of times. The chain uses TRBV2 and TRBJ1-5; no firm D call. V was pared by 4 bases and J by 1 base, with 17 bases between. This CDR3 has 17 residues. In germline, CDR1 is SNHLY, CDR2 FYNNEI. The CDR3 nucleotides are TGTGCCAGCAGTGTTAGGTGGGATCTGAGGAGCAATCAGCCCCAGCATTTT. It codes for CASSVRWDLRSNQPQHF. Full variable domain (outside the CDR3, taken from reference TRBV2 and TRBJ1-5): EPEVTQTPSHQVTQMGQEVILRCVPISNHLYFYWYRQILGQKVEFLVSFYNNEISEKSEIFDDQFSVERPDGSNFTLKIRSTKLEDSAMYFCASSVRWDLRSNQPQHFGDGTRLSIL.

The rearrangement joins TRBV29-1 to TRBJ2-5; 7 nucleotides align to TRBD1. The CDR3 contains 12 residues. The germline V gene has CDR1 SQVTM and CDR2 ANQGSEA. V lost 7 bases and J lost 2; bases outside the gene matches: 4. CDR3 sequence: CSGRDSQETQYF. CDR3 DNA sequence: TGCAGCGGAAGGGACAGTCAAGAGACCCAGTACTTC.

The gene calls are TRBV6-5 and TRBJ1-5; D unclear. CDR1 and CDR2 from the germline V gene are MNHEY and SVGAGI. V gave up 0 bases and J gave up 7 bases, with 7 bases separating them. The CDR3 length is 13 residues. The CDR3 reads CASSYSYRQPQHF. CDR3 DNA sequence: TGTGCCAGCAGTTACTCATACCGGCAGCCCCAGCATTTT.

The chain carries TRBV6-5 and TRBJ2-7, with TRBD1 as a possible D gene (6 bases). The ends were cut back, 7 bases at V and 4 bases at J, with 14 bases in the middle. There are 13 residues in the CDR3. CDR1 and CDR2 from the germline V gene are MNHEY and SVGAGI. CDR3 DNA: TGTGCCAGCACGGGTTGGGGGCAATACGAGCAGTACTTC. Its protein product is CASTGWGQYEQYF.

This rearrangement joins TRBV9 to TRBJ2-1, with D tentatively TRBD2 (6 bases). The CDR3 spans 15 residues. V was shortened by 2 bases and J by 9 bases, with 18 bases between the two germline ends. The germline CDR1 and CDR2 sequences are SGDLS and YYNGEE. CDR3 protein: CASSVARRGGIEQFF. The CDR3, as DNA: TGTGCCAGCAGCGTGGCGCGGCGGGGAGGTATTGAGCAGTTCTTC.

V is TRBV2 and J is TRBJ2-7, with 10 bases matching TRBD1. CDR1 is SNHLY, CDR2 FYNNEI, per germline. The V segment lost 2 bases and the J segment 4 bases; nucleotides outside the gene matches: 5. The CDR3 is 15 residues long. The chain's CDR3 is CASSEIGTGDYEQYF. CDR3 DNA: TGTGCCAGCAGTGAAATCGGGACAGGGGATTACGAGCAGTACTTC.

This chain uses TRBV24-1 with TRBJ2-1; D is uncertain. Germline-derived CDR1 and CDR2 are KGHDR and SFDVKD. V lost 4 bases and J 0 bases, leaving 12 bases between the germline ends. This CDR3 contains 16 residues. CDR3 DNA sequence: TGTGCCACCAGTGACCTGGACGCGAGCTCCTACAATGAGCAGTTCTTC. It codes for CATSDLDASSYNEQFF.

The V call is TRBV30, the J call TRBJ1-4, with D perhaps matching TRBD1 (5 bases). V was shortened by 0 bases and J by 8 bases, with 13 bases between the two germline ends. CDR1 and CDR2 (germline): GTSNPN, SVGIG (reference sequence). The CDR3 length is 14 residues. Here the CDR3 DNA reads TGTGCCTGGAGTGTTCAAGGGGCTTCGGAAAAACTGTTTTTT. This translates into CAWSVQGASEKLFF.

This chain links TRBV11-2 with TRBJ1-1; 9 bases agree with TRBD1. Germline CDR1 is SGHAT and CDR2 is FQNNGV. The length of the CDR3 is 15 residues. Trimming at V came to 5 bases and at J to 0 bases, leaving 4 bases not matched to a gene. The CDR3 here is CASSVDRGMNTEAFF. The CDR3 nucleotides are TGTGCCAGCAGCGTCGACAGGGGGATGAACACTGAAGCTTTCTTT. Full variable domain (remainder filled in from reference TRBV11-2 and TRBJ1-1): EAGVAQSPRYKIIEKRQSVAFWCNPISGHATLYWYQQILGQGPKLLIQFQNNGVVDDSQLPKDRFSAERLKGVDSTLKIQPAKLEDSAVYLCASSVDRGMNTEAFFGQGTRLTVV.

The chain carries TRBV3-1 (or the pseudogene TRBV3-2) and TRBJ2-1; 8 bases are shared with TRBD2. Trimming took 4 bases from V and 4 from J; bases not matched to a gene: 6. Germline CDR1 is LGHDT and CDR2 is YNNKEL (reference sequence). CDR3 length: 15 amino acids. The CDR3 reads CASSLIASGYNEQFF. The DNA for the CDR3 is TGTGCCAGCAGCCTCATCGCTAGCGGGTACAATGAGCAGTTCTTC.

This clone has a single count. The chain is built from TRBV28 and TRBJ2-3; perhaps D is TRBD1 or TRBD2 (5 bases each). CDR3 size: 18 residues. Trimming stripped 1 base from V and 1 base from J, with 18 bases between. Germline CDR1 is MDHEN and CDR2 is SYDVKM. This chain's CDR3 is CASSLSVGTPSRTDTQYF. The CDR3 nucleotides read TGTGCCAGCAGTTTATCGGTTGGGACCCCCAGCCGCACAGATACGCAGTATTTT.

This clone was found a few times. The chain couples TRBV27 to TRBJ1-1; possibly TRBD1 for D (6 bases). This CDR3 spans 16 amino acids. V lost 4 bases to trimming and J lost 0 bases, with 15 bases between them. Germline V gene sequence: CDR1 MNHEY, CDR2 SMNVEV (reference sequence). CDR3 bases: TGTGCCAGCAGTTCCGGACAGACTTTTATGAACACTGAAGCTTTCTTT. Translated: CASSSGQTFMNTEAFF.

V usage is TRBV19 and J usage is TRBJ1-1, with a possible D match to TRBD1 (6 bases). Germline V gene sequence: CDR1 LNHDA, CDR2 SQIVND (reference sequence). CDR3 size: 17 residues. V lost 7 bases and J 0 bases, leaving 21 bases between the germline ends. CDR3 residues: CASMRGAGVFMNTEAFF. The DNA of the CDR3 is TGTGCCAGTATGCGGGGGGCAGGAGTGTTCATGAACACTGAAGCTTTCTTT.

The genes are TRBV2 and TRBJ2-1; 7 nucleotides agree with TRBD2. The CDR3 is made up of 15 amino acids. The germline V gene has CDR1 SNHLY and CDR2 FYNNEI. Losses at the gene ends were 6 bases for V and 0 bases for J; bases not matched to a gene: 5. In nucleotides, the CDR3 is TGTGCCAGCAGGCGGCGGGAGTTCTCCTACAATGAGCAGTTCTTC. As protein: CASRRREFSYNEQFF.

The chain recombines TRBV4-1 with TRBJ2-7; D gene ambiguous. V was trimmed by 4 bases and J by 5 bases, leaving 6 bases between them. The CDR3 extends over 11 amino acids. The germline CDR1 and CDR2 sequences are MGHRA and YSYEKL. CDR3 in amino acids: CASSRRDEQYF. As DNA, the CDR3 is TGCGCCAGCAGCCGACGGGACGAGCAGTACTTC.

The chain carries TRBV2 and TRBJ1-6; D gene uncertain. V lost 5 bases and J lost 8, with 7 bases in between. CDR1 is SNHLY, CDR2 FYNNEI, per germline. This CDR3 spans 12 amino acids. The CDR3 DNA reads TGTGCCAGCAGTTGGATAGATTCACCCCTCCACTTT. Amino acids: CASSWIDSPLHF.

The chain recombines TRBV30 with TRBJ2-2; no firm D call. This CDR3 has 18 amino acids. CDR1 is GTSNPN and CDR2 is SVGIG in the germline V gene (reference sequence). Trimming shortened V by 0 bases and J by 3 bases, and 20 bases separated the two germline ends. DNA for the CDR3: TGTGCCTGGAGTGTACCAAGGACCCAACTGGGGTACACCGGGGAGCTGTTTTTT. Translation gives CAWSVPRTQLGYTGELFF.

In this sample, this clone turned up a few times. This chain connects TRBV5-4 to TRBJ2-7; 7 bases align to TRBD1. Germline V gene sequence: CDR1 SGHNT, CDR2 YYREEE (reference sequence). After removal of 0 bases from V and 4 bases from J, the junction contained 7 bases not matched to a gene. The CDR3 has 15 amino acids. Here the CDR3 reads CASSLVPGQLYEQYF. The CDR3 DNA is TGTGCCAGCAGCTTGGTTCCGGGACAGTTGTACGAGCAGTACTTC.